This T cell receptor (beta chain) was found in a study of T cell changes during pregnancy in multiple sclerosis. Some clones are missing from TCRdb's copy, which holds only in-frame ones; the method was immunoSEQ multiplex PCR. Counted here are 84,000 or so clones, 94% occurring once; the ten biggest clones make up 2% to 2.5%. From germline, CDR1 is SGHRS and CDR2 YFSETQ. The CDR3 is made up of 12 amino acids. The ends lost 4 bases at V and 10 bases at J; junction bases unmatched: 4. Sample: peripheral blood, taken in the third trimester of pregnancy. The chain joins TRBV5-1 to TRBJ2-1, with 8 bases identical to TRBD1. This TCR came from a female donor with multiple sclerosis, enrolled in a pregnancy study. As DNA, the CDR3 is TGCGCCAGCAGCCCTGGACAGGGCGAGCAGTTCTTC. This codes for CASSPGQGEQFF. Combining the CDR3 with reference TRBV5-1 and TRBJ2-1 gives the whole variable domain KAGVTQTPRYLIKTRGQQVTLSCSPISGHRSVSWYQQTPGQGLQFLFEYFSETQRNKGNFPGRFSGRQFSNSRSEMNVSTLELGDSALYLCASSPGQGEQFFGPGTRLTVL.